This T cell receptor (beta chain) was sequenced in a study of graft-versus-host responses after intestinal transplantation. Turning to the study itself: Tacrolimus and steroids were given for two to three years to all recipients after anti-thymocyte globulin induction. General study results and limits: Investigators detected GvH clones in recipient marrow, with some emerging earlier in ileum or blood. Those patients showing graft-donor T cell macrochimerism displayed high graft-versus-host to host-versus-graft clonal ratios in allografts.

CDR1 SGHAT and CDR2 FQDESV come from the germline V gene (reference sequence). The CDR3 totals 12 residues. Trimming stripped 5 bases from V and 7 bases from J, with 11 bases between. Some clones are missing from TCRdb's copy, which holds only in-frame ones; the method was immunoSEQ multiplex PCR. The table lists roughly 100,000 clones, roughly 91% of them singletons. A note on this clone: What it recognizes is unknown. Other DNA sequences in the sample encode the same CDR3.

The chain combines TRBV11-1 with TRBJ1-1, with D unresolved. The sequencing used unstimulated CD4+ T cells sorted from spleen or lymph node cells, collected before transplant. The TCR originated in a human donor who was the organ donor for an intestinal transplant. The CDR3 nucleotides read TGTGCCAGCAGCGCCCGACAAGTTGAAGCTTTCTTT. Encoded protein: CASSARQVEAFF.